The sequence of this T cell receptor (beta chain) was determined in a study of immune evolution from preneoplasia to lung adenocarcinoma. Using immunoSEQ multiplex PCR, the repertoire was profiled, and TCRdb retains in-frame clones only, with some absent. The data show some 11,000 clones, with roughly four fifths seen just once and roughly 3.3% held by the top ten. Trimming cost V 5 bases and J 3 bases, with 11 bases left between them. Looked up from germline, CDR1 is PRHDT and CDR2 is FYEKMQ (reference sequence). The CDR3 runs 13 residues. The genes are TRBV13 and TRBJ2-7; no definite D call. Sequences were obtained from FFPE minimally invasive lung adenocarcinoma tissue. The TCR originated in a person aged 65-85 years with lung adenocarcinoma. CDR3 DNA: TGTGCCAGCAGCACCCGACGGGTCTACGAGCAGTACTTC. Its translation is CASSTRRVYEQYF.